This T cell receptor (beta chain) was obtained from a study of T cell responses to AZD1222 COVID-19 vaccine. The CDR3 sequence is 16 residues long. V shed 1 base and J 0 bases; nucleotides not matched to a gene: 4. Germline lookup yields CDR1 MGHRA and CDR2 YSYEKL. Some clones are missing from TCRdb's copy, which holds only in-frame ones; the method was immunoSEQ multiplex PCR. The sample lists 110,000 to 150,000 clones, approximately 90% seen once, with more than 1.5% in the top ten. The receptor's source is an adult who received the AZD1222 COVID-19 vaccine. The V and J genes are TRBV4-1 and TRBJ1-1, with TRBD1 matching 8 bases. The input for sequencing was peripheral blood, taken 28 days after the second AZD1222 dose. CDR3 DNA: TGCGCCAGCAGCCAAGGTCCGGACAGGGTGAACACTGAAGCTTTCTTT. Protein sequence: CASSQGPDRVNTEAFF.